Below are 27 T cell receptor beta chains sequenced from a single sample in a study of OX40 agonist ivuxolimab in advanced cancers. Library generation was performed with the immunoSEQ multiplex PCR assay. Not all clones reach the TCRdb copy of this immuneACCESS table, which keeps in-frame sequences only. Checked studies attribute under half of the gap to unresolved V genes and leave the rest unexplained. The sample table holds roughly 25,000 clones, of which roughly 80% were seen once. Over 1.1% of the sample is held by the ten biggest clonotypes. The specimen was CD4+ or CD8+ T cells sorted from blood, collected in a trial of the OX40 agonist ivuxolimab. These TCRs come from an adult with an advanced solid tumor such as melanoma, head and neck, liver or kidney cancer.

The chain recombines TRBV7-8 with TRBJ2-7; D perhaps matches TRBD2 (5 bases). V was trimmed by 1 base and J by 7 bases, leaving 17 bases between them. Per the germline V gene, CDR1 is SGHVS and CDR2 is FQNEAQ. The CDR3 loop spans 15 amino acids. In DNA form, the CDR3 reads TGTGCCAGCAGCTTAGTGGTGGGAGTCCTAAGGGAGCAGTACTTC. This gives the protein CASSLVVGVLREQYF.

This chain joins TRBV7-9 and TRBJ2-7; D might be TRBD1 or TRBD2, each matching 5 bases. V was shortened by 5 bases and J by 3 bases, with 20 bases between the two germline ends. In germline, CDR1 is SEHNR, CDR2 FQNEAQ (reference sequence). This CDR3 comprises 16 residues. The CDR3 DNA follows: TGTGCCAGCAGCCCTTCTACGGGGCAATCGTTCTACGAGCAGTACTTC. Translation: CASSPSTGQSFYEQYF. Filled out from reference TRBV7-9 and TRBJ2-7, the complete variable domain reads DTGVSQNPRHKITKRGQNVTFRCDPISEHNRLYWYRQTLGQGPEFLTYFQNEAQLEKSRLLSDRFSAERPKGSFSTLEIQRTEQGDSAMYLCASSPSTGQSFYEQYFGPGTRLTVT.

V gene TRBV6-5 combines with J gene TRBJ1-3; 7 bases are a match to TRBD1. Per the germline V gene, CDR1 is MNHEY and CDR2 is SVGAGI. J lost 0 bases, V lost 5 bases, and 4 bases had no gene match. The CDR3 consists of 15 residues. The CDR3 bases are TGTGCCAGCAGTAGCGACAGGGCCTCTGGAAACACCATATATTTT. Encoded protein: CASSSDRASGNTIYF.

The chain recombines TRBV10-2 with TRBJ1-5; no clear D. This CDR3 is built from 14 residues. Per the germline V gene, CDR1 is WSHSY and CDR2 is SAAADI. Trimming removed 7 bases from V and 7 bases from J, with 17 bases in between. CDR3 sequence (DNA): TGCGCCAGCACAAATAGACTCGGGTACCAGCCCCAGCATTTT. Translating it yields CASTNRLGYQPQHF.

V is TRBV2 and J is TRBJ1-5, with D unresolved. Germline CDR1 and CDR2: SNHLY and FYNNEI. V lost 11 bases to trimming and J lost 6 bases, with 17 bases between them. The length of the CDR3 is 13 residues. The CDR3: CASQRGGSQPQHF. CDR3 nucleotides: TGTGCCTCACAACGGGGTGGGAGTCAGCCCCAGCATTTT.

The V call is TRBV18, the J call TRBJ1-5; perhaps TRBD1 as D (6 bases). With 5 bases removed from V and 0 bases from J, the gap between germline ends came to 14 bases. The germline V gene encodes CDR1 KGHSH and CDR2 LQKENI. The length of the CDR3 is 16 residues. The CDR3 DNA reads TGTGCCAGCTCAGCGGGGACACCCGATAGCAATCAGCCCCAGCATTTT. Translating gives CASSAGTPDSNQPQHF.

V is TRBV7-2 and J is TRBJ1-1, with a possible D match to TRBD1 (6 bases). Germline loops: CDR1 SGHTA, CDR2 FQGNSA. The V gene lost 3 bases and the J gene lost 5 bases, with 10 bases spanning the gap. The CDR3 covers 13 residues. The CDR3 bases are TGTGCCAGCAGCTTGACAGGCGATACTGAAGCTTTCTTT. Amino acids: CASSLTGDTEAFF.

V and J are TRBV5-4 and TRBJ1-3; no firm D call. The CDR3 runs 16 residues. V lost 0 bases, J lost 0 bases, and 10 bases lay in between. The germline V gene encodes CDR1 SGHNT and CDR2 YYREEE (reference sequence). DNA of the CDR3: TGTGCCAGCAGCTTGGACGGAAGATACTCTGGAAACACCATATATTTT. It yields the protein CASSLDGRYSGNTIYF.

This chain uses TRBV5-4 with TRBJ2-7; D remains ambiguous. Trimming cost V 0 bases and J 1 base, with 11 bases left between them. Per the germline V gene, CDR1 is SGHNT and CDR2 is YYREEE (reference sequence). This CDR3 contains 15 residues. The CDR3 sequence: CASSLAGLGSYEQYF. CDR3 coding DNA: TGTGCCAGCAGCTTGGCTGGGCTAGGGTCCTACGAGCAGTACTTC.

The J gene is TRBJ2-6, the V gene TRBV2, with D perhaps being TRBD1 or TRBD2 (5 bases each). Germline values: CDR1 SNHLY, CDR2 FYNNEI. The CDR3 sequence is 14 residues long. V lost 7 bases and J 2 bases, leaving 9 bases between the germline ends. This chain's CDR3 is CASNGGTGANVLTF. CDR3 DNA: TGTGCCAGCAATGGGGGAACTGGGGCCAACGTCCTGACTTTC. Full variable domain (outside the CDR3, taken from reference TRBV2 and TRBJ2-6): EPEVTQTPSHQVTQMGQEVILRCVPISNHLYFYWYRQILGQKVEFLVSFYNNEISEKSEIFDDQFSVERPDGSNFTLKIRSTKLEDSAMYFCASNGGTGANVLTFGAGSRLTVL.

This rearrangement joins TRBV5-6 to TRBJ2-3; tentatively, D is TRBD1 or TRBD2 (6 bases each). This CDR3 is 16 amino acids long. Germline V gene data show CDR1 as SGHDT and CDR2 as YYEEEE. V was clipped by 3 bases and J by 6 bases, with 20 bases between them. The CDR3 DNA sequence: TGTGCCAGCAGCTCCTCAAAGGTCGGGGGCTTGGATACGCAGTATTTT. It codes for CASSSSKVGGLDTQYF.

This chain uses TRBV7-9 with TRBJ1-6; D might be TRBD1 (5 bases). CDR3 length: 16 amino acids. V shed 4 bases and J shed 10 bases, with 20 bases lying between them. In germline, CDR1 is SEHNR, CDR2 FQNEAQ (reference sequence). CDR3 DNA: TGTGCCAGCAGCTCGGCGCTGAAGACAGTCAGGTCACCCCTCCACTTT. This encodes CASSSALKTVRSPLHF.

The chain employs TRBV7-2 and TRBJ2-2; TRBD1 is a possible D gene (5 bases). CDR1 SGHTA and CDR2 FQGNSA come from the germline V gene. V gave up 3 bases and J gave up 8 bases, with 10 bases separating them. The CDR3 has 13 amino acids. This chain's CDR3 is CASSFDSPGELFF. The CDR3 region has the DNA TGTGCCAGCAGCTTTGACAGTCCTGGGGAGCTGTTTTTT.

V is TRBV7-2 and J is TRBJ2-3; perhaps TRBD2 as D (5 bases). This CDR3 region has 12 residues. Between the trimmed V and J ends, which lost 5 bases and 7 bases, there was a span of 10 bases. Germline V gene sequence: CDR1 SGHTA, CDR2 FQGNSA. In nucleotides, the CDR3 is TGTGCCAGCAGCCCCAGGACTTATACGCAGTATTTT. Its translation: CASSPRTYTQYF.

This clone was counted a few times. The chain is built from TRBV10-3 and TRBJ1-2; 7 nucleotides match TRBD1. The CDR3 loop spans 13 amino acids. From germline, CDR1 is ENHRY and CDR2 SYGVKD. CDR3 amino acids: CATAQGERYGYTF. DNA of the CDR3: TGTGCGACGGCTCAGGGGGAACGGTATGGCTACACCTTC.

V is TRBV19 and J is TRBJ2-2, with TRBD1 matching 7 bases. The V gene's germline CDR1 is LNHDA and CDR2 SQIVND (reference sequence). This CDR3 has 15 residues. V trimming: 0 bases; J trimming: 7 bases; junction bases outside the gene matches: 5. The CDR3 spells CASSIERTGLGELFF. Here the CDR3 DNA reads TGTGCCAGTAGTATAGAGCGGACAGGCCTCGGGGAGCTGTTTTTT. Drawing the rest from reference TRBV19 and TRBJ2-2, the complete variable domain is DGGITQSPKYLFRKEGQNVTLSCEQNLNHDAMYWYRQDPGQGLRLIYYSQIVNDFQKGDIAEGYSVSREKKESFPLTVTSAQKNPTAFYLCASSIERTGLGELFFGEGSRLTVL.

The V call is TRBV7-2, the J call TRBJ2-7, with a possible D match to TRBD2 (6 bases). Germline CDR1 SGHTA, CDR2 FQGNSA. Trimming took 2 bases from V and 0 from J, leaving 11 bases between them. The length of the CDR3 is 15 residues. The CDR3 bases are TGTGCCAGCAGCTTATGGGCGGGGTTCTCCTACGAGCAGTACTTC. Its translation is CASSLWAGFSYEQYF. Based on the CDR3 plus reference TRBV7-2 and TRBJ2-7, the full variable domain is GAGVSQSPSNKVTEKGKDVELRCDPISGHTALYWYRQSLGQGLEFLIYFQGNSAPDKSGLPSDRFSAERTGGSVSTLTIQRTQQEDSAVYLCASSLWAGFSYEQYFGPGTRLTVT.

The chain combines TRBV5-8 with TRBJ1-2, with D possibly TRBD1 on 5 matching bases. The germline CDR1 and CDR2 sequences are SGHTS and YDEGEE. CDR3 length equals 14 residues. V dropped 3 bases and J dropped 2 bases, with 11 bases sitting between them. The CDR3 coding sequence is TGTGCCAGCAGCTCCCTGACAGTAAACTATGGCTACACCTTC. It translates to CASSSLTVNYGYTF. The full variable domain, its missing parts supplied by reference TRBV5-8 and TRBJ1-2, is EAGVTQSPTHLIKTRGQQATLRCSPISGHTSVYWYQQALGLGLQFLLWYDEGEERNRGNFPPRFSGRQFPNYSSELNVNALELEDSALYLCASSSLTVNYGYTFGSGTRLTVV.

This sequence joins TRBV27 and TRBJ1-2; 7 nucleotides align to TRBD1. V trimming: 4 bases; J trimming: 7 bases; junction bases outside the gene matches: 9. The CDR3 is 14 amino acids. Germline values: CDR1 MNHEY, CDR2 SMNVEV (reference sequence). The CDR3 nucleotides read TGTGCCAGCAGTTACCGAGGGGGCGAAAGTGGCTACACCTTC. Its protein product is CASSYRGGESGYTF.

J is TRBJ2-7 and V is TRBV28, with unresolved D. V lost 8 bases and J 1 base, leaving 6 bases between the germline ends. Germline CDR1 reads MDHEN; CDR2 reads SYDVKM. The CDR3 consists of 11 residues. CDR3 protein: CASGYSYEQYF. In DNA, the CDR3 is TGTGCCAGCGGGTATTCCTACGAGCAGTACTTC.

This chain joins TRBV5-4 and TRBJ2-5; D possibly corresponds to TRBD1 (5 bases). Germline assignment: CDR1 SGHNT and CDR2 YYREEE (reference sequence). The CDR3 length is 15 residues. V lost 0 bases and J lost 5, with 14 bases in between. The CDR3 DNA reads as TGTGCCAGCAGCTTGGAGTACCAAGCAGGGGAGACCCAGTACTTC. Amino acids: CASSLEYQAGETQYF. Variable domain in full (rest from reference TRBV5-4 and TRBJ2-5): ETGVTQSPTHLIKTRGQQVTLRCSSQSGHNTVSWYQQALGQGPQFIFQYYREEENGRGNFPPRFSGLQFPNYSSELNVNALELDDSALYLCASSLEYQAGETQYFGPGTRLLVL.

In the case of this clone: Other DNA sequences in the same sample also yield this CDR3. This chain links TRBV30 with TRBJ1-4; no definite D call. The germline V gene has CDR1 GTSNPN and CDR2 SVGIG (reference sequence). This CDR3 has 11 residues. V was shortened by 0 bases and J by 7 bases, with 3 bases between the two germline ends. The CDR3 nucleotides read TGTGCCTGGAGTGTAAGTGAAAAACTGTTTTTT. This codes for CAWSVSEKLFF.

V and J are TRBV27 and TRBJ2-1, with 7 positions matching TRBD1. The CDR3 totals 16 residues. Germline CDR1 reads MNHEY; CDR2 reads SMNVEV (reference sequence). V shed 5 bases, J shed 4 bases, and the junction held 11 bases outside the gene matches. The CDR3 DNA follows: TGTGCCAGCAGTACCTTACAGGGGAAAAGATACAATGAGCAGTTCTTC. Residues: CASSTLQGKRYNEQFF.

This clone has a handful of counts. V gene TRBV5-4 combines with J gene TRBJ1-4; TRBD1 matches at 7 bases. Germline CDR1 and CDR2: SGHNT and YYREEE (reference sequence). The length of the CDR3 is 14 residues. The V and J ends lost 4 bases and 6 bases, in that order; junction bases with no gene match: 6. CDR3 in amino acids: CASSRQGGDEKLFF. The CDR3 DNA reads TGTGCCAGCAGCCGACAGGGTGGGGATGAAAAACTGTTTTTT. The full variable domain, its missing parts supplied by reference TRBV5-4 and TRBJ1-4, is ETGVTQSPTHLIKTRGQQVTLRCSSQSGHNTVSWYQQALGQGPQFIFQYYREEENGRGNFPPRFSGLQFPNYSSELNVNALELDDSALYLCASSRQGGDEKLFFGSGTQLSVL.

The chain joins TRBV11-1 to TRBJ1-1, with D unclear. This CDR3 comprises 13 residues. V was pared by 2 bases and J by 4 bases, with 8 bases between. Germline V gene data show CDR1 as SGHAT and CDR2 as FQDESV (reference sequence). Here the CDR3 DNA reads TGTGCCAGCAGCTTAACGGGCCCCACTGAAGCTTTCTTT. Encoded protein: CASSLTGPTEAFF.

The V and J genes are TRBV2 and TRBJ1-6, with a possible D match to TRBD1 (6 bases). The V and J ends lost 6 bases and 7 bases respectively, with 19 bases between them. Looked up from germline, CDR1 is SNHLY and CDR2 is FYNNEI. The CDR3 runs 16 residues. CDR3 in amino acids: CASRKQGAFWNSPLHF. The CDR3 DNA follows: TGTGCCAGCAGAAAACAGGGAGCGTTCTGGAATTCACCCCTCCACTTT.

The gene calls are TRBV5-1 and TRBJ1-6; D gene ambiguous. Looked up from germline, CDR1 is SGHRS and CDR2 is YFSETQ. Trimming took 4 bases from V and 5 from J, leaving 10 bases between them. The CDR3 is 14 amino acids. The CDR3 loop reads CASSIDGDNSPLHF. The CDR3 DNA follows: TGCGCCAGCAGCATAGACGGGGATAATTCACCCCTCCACTTT.